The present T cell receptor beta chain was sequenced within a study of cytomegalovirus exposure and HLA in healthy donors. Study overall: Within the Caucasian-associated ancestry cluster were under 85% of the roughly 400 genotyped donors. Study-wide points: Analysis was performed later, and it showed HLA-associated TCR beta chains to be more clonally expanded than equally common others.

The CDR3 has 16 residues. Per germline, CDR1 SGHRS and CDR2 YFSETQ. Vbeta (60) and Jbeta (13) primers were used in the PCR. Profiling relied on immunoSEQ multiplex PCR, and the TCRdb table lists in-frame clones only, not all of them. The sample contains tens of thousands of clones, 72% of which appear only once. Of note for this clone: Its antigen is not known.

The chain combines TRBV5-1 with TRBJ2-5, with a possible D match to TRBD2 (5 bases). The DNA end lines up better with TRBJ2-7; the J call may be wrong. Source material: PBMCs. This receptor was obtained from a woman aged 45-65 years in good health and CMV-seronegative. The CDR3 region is CASSSSTGVSSYEQYF. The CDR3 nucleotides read TGCGCCAGCAGCTCCTCGACCGGGGTTAGCTCCTACGAGCAGTACTTC.